These T cell receptor beta chains were read from a single sample in a study of post-analysis software for immune sequencing data. Via MiXCR, TCRdb re-called the PCR reads, giving one row per CDR3 protein. The sample yields around 770,000 distinct CDR3 sequences, roughly 50% seen once. Sequencing input: blood. These TCRs come from a girl aged 5 to 17 with multiple sclerosis. The CDR3 runs from the conserved cysteine through the conserved F or W. Fields, in order: J gene, CDR3 length, V gene, CDR3 protein.

j_call: TRBJ2-5
cdr3_length: 14
v_call: TRBV12-3/TRBV12-4
cdr3_aa: CASSLSVGSNEQYF

j_call: TRBJ1-2
cdr3_length: 13
v_call: TRBV20-1
cdr3_aa: CSAKSHRWNGYTF

j_call: TRBJ2-5
cdr3_length: 11
v_call: TRBV12-3/TRBV12-4
cdr3_aa: CASRYQETQYF

j_call: TRBJ1-2
cdr3_length: 14
v_call: TRBV9
cdr3_aa: CASSPHGDNYGYTF

j_call: TRBJ2-4
cdr3_length: 15
v_call: TRBV7-6
cdr3_aa: CASSLGRRNRDIQYF

j_call: TRBJ2-3
cdr3_length: 15
v_call: TRBV25-1
cdr3_aa: CASSEYTVSTDTQYF

j_call: TRBJ2-7
cdr3_length: 18
v_call: TRBV5-1
cdr3_aa: CASSPDRPNSGPGNEQYF

j_call: TRBJ2-2
cdr3_length: 16
v_call: TRBV12-3/TRBV12-4
cdr3_aa: CASSLVGARGTGELFF

j_call: -
cdr3_length: 16
v_call: TRBV4-2
cdr3_aa: CASSHGLAGSAYEQYF

j_call: TRBJ2-3
cdr3_length: 15
v_call: TRBV12-3/TRBV12-4
cdr3_aa: CAGSWGGSSTDTQYF

j_call: TRBJ2-5
cdr3_length: 14
v_call: TRBV12-3/TRBV12-4
cdr3_aa: CASSFWETQETQYF

j_call: TRBJ2-7
cdr3_length: 14
v_call: TRBV20-1
cdr3_aa: CSARSDRGVNEQYF

j_call: TRBJ2-4
cdr3_length: 14
v_call: TRBV7-3
cdr3_aa: CANNRREAKNIQYF

j_call: TRBJ2-7
cdr3_length: 12
v_call: TRBV29-1
cdr3_aa: CSVPGQGYEQYF

j_call: TRBJ2-1
cdr3_length: 16
v_call: TRBV20-1
cdr3_aa: CSARLLGQGLNNEQFF

j_call: TRBJ2-5
cdr3_length: 15
v_call: TRBV29-1
cdr3_aa: CSVHGGTRQQETQYF

j_call: TRBJ2-1
cdr3_length: 12
v_call: TRBV6-5
cdr3_aa: CASRVFTGEQFF

j_call: TRBJ2-7
cdr3_length: 13
v_call: TRBV10-3
cdr3_aa: CAISPDRYNEQYF

j_call: TRBJ1-2
cdr3_length: 14
v_call: TRBV20-1
cdr3_aa: CSARDGLRTRGYTF

j_call: TRBJ2-1
cdr3_length: 12
v_call: TRBV6-2/TRBV6-3
cdr3_aa: CACSYRRDEQFF

j_call: TRBJ2-7
cdr3_length: 15
v_call: TRBV12-3/TRBV12-4
cdr3_aa: CASRPGGFGSYEQYF

j_call: TRBJ1-1
cdr3_length: 18
v_call: TRBV29-1
cdr3_aa: CSVEDSWGFGRAATEAFF

j_call: TRBJ2-7
cdr3_length: 15
v_call: TRBV5-6
cdr3_aa: CASSTPGLATYEQYF

j_call: TRBJ2-1
cdr3_length: 21
v_call: TRBV7-6
cdr3_aa: CASSLVGWTSGRAGNYNEQFF

j_call: TRBJ2-3
cdr3_length: 15
v_call: TRBV9
cdr3_aa: CASSGIPSYTDTQYF

j_call: TRBJ2-5
cdr3_length: 18
v_call: TRBV3-1
cdr3_aa: CASSQVGSIGGHQETQYF

j_call: TRBJ2-7
cdr3_length: 16
v_call: TRBV12-3/TRBV12-4
cdr3_aa: CASSFSGLRGSGEQYF

j_call: TRBJ2-5
cdr3_length: 13
v_call: TRBV12-3/TRBV12-4
cdr3_aa: CASTLGAQETQYF

j_call: TRBJ2-1
cdr3_length: 13
v_call: TRBV7-9
cdr3_aa: CASSPGQDHEQFF

j_call: TRBJ2-2
cdr3_length: 17
v_call: TRBV6-5
cdr3_aa: CASSYFGSQAYTGELFF

j_call: TRBJ2-7
cdr3_length: 14
v_call: TRBV4-3
cdr3_aa: CASSQDLRGHEQYF

j_call: TRBJ2-1
cdr3_length: 14
v_call: TRBV20-1
cdr3_aa: CSTWAGGRGSGQFF

j_call: TRBJ2-1
cdr3_length: 16
v_call: TRBV5-1
cdr3_aa: CASSSIPDLRGDEQFF

j_call: TRBJ2-3
cdr3_length: 14
v_call: TRBV11-2
cdr3_aa: CASSISGPTDTQYF

j_call: TRBJ2-5
cdr3_length: 15
v_call: TRBV15
cdr3_aa: CATSRDPRGLETQYF

j_call: TRBJ2-7
cdr3_length: 14
v_call: TRBV9
cdr3_aa: CASSPQAVSYEQYF

j_call: TRBJ2-5
cdr3_length: 17
v_call: TRBV18
cdr3_aa: CASSLEAPGQGRETQYF

j_call: TRBJ1-5
cdr3_length: 16
v_call: TRBV4-1
cdr3_aa: CASSPLYPQGNQPRHF

j_call: TRBJ1-2
cdr3_length: 12
v_call: TRBV29-1
cdr3_aa: CSLWTGGYGYTF

j_call: TRBJ2-3
cdr3_length: 17
v_call: TRBV20-1
cdr3_aa: CSASRPEGAFSTDTQYF

j_call: TRBJ1-2
cdr3_length: 14
v_call: TRBV5-1
cdr3_aa: CASSLDPREYGYTF

j_call: TRBJ1-4
cdr3_length: 16
v_call: TRBV20-1
cdr3_aa: CSALGQTKATNEKLFF

j_call: TRBJ2-7
cdr3_length: 14
v_call: TRBV15
cdr3_aa: CATSSHDRSYEQYF

j_call: TRBJ1-2
cdr3_length: 15
v_call: TRBV20-1
cdr3_aa: CSAREPVGLDYGHTF

j_call: TRBJ1-1
cdr3_length: 12
v_call: TRBV29-1
cdr3_aa: CSVEVGGTEAFF

j_call: TRBJ2-7
cdr3_length: 17
v_call: TRBV12-3/TRBV12-4
cdr3_aa: CASSLLGMVDGQGEQYF

j_call: TRBJ2-6
cdr3_length: 18
v_call: TRBV2
cdr3_aa: CASSEAWTGRPGANVLTF

j_call: TRBJ2-7
cdr3_length: 17
v_call: TRBV20-1
cdr3_aa: CSAPLAGGPDPSYEQYF

j_call: TRBJ2-7
cdr3_length: 17
v_call: TRBV7-2
cdr3_aa: CASSLVGRLARTYEQYF

j_call: TRBJ2-1
cdr3_length: 18
v_call: TRBV12-3/TRBV12-4
cdr3_aa: CASRPGGLRDRAINEQFF

j_call: TRBJ1-1
cdr3_length: 15
v_call: TRBV5-1
cdr3_aa: CASSLVGSQNTEAFF

j_call: TRBJ2-7
cdr3_length: 15
v_call: TRBV12-3/TRBV12-4
cdr3_aa: CASSFRRASSYEQYF

j_call: TRBJ1-2
cdr3_length: 13
v_call: TRBV6-5
cdr3_aa: CASSPQGWDGYTF

j_call: -
cdr3_length: 16
v_call: TRBV20-1
cdr3_aa: CSARADLAAGSYEQYF

j_call: TRBJ2-1
cdr3_length: 14
v_call: TRBV20-1
cdr3_aa: CSAGGGEGYNEQFF

j_call: -
cdr3_length: 13
v_call: TRBV6-5
cdr3_aa: CASSKTSNQPQYF

j_call: TRBJ2-1
cdr3_length: 14
v_call: TRBV7-9
cdr3_aa: CASSLGGQINEQFF

j_call: TRBJ2-1
cdr3_length: 14
v_call: TRBV27
cdr3_aa: CASSLTSGSYEQFF

j_call: TRBJ1-1
cdr3_length: 14
v_call: TRBV20-1
cdr3_aa: CSAPAGHTFREAFF